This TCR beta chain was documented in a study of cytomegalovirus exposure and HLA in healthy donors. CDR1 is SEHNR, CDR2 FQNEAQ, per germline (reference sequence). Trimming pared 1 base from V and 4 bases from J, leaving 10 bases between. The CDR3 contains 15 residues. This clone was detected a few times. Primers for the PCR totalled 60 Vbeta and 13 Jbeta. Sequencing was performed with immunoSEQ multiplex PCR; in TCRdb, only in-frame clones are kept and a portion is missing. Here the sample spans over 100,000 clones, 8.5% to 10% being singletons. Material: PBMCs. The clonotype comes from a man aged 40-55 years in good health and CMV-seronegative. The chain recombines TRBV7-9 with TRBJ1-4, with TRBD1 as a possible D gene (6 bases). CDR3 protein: CASSLGTADNEKLFF. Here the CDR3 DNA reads TGTGCCAGCAGCTTAGGGACAGCGGATAATGAAAAACTGTTTTTT.